This TCR beta chain appears in the sequencing data of a study of blood T cell repertoires in COVID-19. Turning to the study itself: Specimens from acute and convalescent COVID-19 originated in the United States, Italy and Spain. The cDNA or gDNA used as material had been derived from T cells, B-cell-depleted T cells, or PBMCs.

The study drew participants aged about 18 to 90 years from fewer than 30 US areas. Assay used: immunoSEQ multiplex PCR; TCRdb lists only in-frame clones, some missing. The sample contains about 250,000 clones, 75% to 85% of which appear only once. The CDR3 runs 15 residues. The germline V and J ends were trimmed by 2 bases and 0 bases, with 10 bases remaining between them. Germline V gene data show CDR1 as SEHNR and CDR2 as FQNEAQ (reference sequence). The source is a woman aged 50 to 60 with acute COVID-19. The chain employs TRBV7-9 and TRBJ1-2; D uncertain. Material for sequencing was PBMCs or T cells enriched from blood (not recorded which). The CDR3 spells CASSLSQEANYGYTF. The DNA of the CDR3 is TGTGCCAGCAGCTTAAGCCAGGAAGCTAACTATGGCTACACCTTC.